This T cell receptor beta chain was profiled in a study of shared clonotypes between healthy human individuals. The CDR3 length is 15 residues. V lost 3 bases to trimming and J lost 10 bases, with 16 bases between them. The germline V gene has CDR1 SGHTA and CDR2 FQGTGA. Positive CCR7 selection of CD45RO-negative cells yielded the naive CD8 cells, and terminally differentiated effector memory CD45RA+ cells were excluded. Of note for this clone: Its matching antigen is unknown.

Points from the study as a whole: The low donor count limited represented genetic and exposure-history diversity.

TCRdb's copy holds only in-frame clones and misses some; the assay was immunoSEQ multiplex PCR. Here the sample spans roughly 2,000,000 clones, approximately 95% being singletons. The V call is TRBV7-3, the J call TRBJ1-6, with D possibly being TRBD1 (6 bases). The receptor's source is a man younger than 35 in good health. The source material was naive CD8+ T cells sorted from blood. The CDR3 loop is CASSFDTGTGSPLHF. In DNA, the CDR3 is TGTGCCAGCAGCTTTGACACAGGGACGGGATCACCCCTCCACTTT. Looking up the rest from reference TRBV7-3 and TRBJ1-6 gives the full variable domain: GAGVSQTPSNKVTEKGKYVELRCDPISGHTALYWYRQSLGQGPEFLIYFQGTGAADDSGLPNDRFFAVRPEGSVSTLKIQRTERGDSAVYLCASSFDTGTGSPLHFGNGTRLTVT.